This entry lists 20 T cell receptor beta chains sequenced from one sample in a study of response to subunit inactivated influenza vaccine (dated by TCRdb to 2017 to 2018). Library preparation used RT-PCR. Sequencing used an Illumina HiSeq 2500. TCRdb reworked the public reads: Q25 trimming with fastp, MiXCR clone assembly, productive beta chains retained. Duplicate CDR3 protein sequences are folded into a single record with the most common DNA and genes. Counted in this sample were about 780,000 distinct CDR3 sequences; roughly 20% of them appeared once. Clones ranked in the top ten supply roughly 10% of the sample. The sample in question was PBMCs from blood, obtained roughly 5 days after vaccination. The origin of the receptors is a man aged 50-60 years who received an inactivated influenza vaccine. Donor details come from another sample of the same person, matched by shared clones.

The chain couples TRBV6-5 to TRBJ2-7, with a weak D call TRBD1 (6 bases). Trimming cost V 4 bases and J 0 bases, with 10 bases left between them. Looked up from germline, CDR1 is MNHEY and CDR2 is SVGAGI. The CDR3 extends over 14 amino acids. The CDR3 sequence: CASSSPRGSYEQYF. The CDR3 coding sequence is TGTGCCAGCAGTTCCCCCAGGGGCTCCTACGAGCAGTACTTC.

The chain is built from TRBV6-1 and TRBJ1-5; D unclear. The CDR3 runs to 14 residues. Between the trimmed V and J ends, which lost 2 bases and 9 bases, there was a span of 14 bases. Germline CDR1 reads MNHNS; CDR2 reads SASEGT. This CDR3 is CASSENYSIPPQHF. DNA for the CDR3: TGTGCCAGCAGTGAAAATTACTCCATCCCGCCCCAGCATTTT.

This clonotype was observed a handful of times. The chain employs TRBV9 and TRBJ1-1; 8 nucleotides match TRBD1. The CDR3 length is 18 residues. J was trimmed by 7 bases and V by 3 bases; bases with no gene match: 20. CDR1 and CDR2 (germline): SGDLS, YYNGEE. The CDR3 sequence is CASSATGEPGTGFYEAFF. CDR3 DNA: TGTGCCAGCAGCGCCACAGGGGAACCCGGGACAGGTTTTTATGAAGCTTTCTTT.

The J gene is TRBJ2-5, the V gene TRBV20-1; 7 bases match TRBD2. CDR3 length equals 14 residues. The germline gives CDR1 DFQATT, CDR2 SNEGSKA (reference sequence). The J segment lost 4 bases and the V segment lost 6 bases, leaving 11 bases of the junction unmatched. The CDR3 loop reads CSADSPSGLETQYF. The CDR3 DNA is TGCAGTGCGGATTCCCCTAGCGGTTTAGAGACCCAGTACTTC.

Concerning this clonotype itself: A much larger clone lies a single base off, so this may be a read error. The V call is TRBV18, the J call TRBJ1-1, with no clear D. Germline V CDR1 and CDR2: KGHSH, LQKENI. CDR3 length equals 13 residues. CDR3 nucleotides: TGTGCCAACTCACCTCAGCCGAACACTGAAGCTTTCTTT. Its translation: CANSPQPNTEAFF.

This clonotype was seen more than once but under ten times. The V and J genes are TRBV19 and TRBJ1-6; 9 nucleotides line up with TRBD1. Germline CDR1 reads LNHDA; CDR2 reads SQIVND (reference sequence). Trimming cost V 7 bases and J 9 bases; bases outside gene matches: 7. The CDR3 length is 14 residues. The CDR3 nucleotides are TGTGCCAGTAACCCGGGACAGGGTTTTTCACCCCTCCACTTT. Translation gives CASNPGQGFSPLHF.

This clonotype occurred a few times. The gene calls are TRBV18 and TRBJ1-6; possible D gene TRBD1, 5 bases. The CDR3 covers 14 residues. Deletions cut 3 bases from V and 11 bases from J, with 14 bases between. Germline V gene lookup returns CDR1 KGHSH and CDR2 LQKENI. This CDR3 is CASSPGTGNPPLHF. The CDR3 coding sequence is TGTGCCAGCTCACCCGGGACGGGAAATCCACCCCTCCACTTT.

The J gene is TRBJ2-5, the V gene TRBV10-3, with D perhaps matching TRBD2 (5 bases). The CDR3 has 13 residues. The germline V gene encodes CDR1 ENHRY and CDR2 SYGVKD. Trimming took off 10 bases at V and 5 bases at J, with 17 bases between the two ends. The CDR3 DNA reads TGTGCCACCATAGCGTCGGAAGAGGAGACCCAGTACTTC. The encoded protein is CATIASEEETQYF.

This chain connects TRBV5-4 to TRBJ1-6; 10 positions agree with TRBD1. V shed 2 bases and J 10 bases; nucleotides not matched to a gene: 6. Germline V CDR1 and CDR2: SGHNT, YYREEE (reference sequence). CDR3 size: 15 residues. CDR3 sequence (DNA): TGTGCCAGCAGCTTCCGGACAGGGGGTGGGTCACCCCTCCACTTT. It encodes CASSFRTGGGSPLHF.

The chain has TRBV7-2 and TRBJ1-1, with D possibly being TRBD1 (5 bases). Germline V gene lookup returns CDR1 SGHTA and CDR2 FQGNSA. The V end was cut by 0 bases, the J end by 4 bases, with 9 bases between. The CDR3 length is 14 residues. The CDR3 nucleotides read TGTGCCAGCAGCTTAGCGTTCAGGGCCACTGAAGCTTTCTTT. Its translation: CASSLAFRATEAFF.

This clonotype was counted between two and nine times. This sequence joins TRBV5-1 and TRBJ2-3; the D gene is possibly TRBD1 (6 bases). Looked up from germline, CDR1 is SGHRS and CDR2 is YFSETQ. The CDR3 sequence is 15 residues long. V gave up 2 bases and J gave up 4 bases, with 14 bases separating them. DNA of the CDR3: TGCGCCAGCAGCTTCGGGACAAAAAACCCAGATACGCAGTATTTT. It translates to CASSFGTKNPDTQYF.

A few counts support this clonotype. The chain joins TRBV7-8 to TRBJ2-7; TRBD1 aligns across 7 bases. Per germline, CDR1 SGHVS and CDR2 FQNEAQ. V shed 6 bases and J 3 bases; nucleotides not matched to a gene: 8. The CDR3 contains 14 residues. In DNA form, the CDR3 reads TGTGCCAGCAGGCCTGGAGACAGGGTCTACGAGCAGTACTTC. It is translated as CASRPGDRVYEQYF.

This clonotype was detected once. The chain employs TRBV12-3 or TRBV12-4 and TRBJ1-1; no firm D call. The V gene lost 2 bases and the J gene lost 0 bases, with 7 bases spanning the gap. There are 14 residues in the CDR3. Written as DNA, the CDR3 is TGTGCCAGCAGTTTATCCCCCATGAACACTGAAGCTTTCTTT. The encoded protein is CASSLSPMNTEAFF.

In this sample, this clonotype turned up many times. V is TRBV7-2 and J is TRBJ1-2; no reliable D call. V lost 6 bases, J lost 0 bases, and 8 bases lay in between. CDR1 and CDR2 (germline): SGHTA, FQGNSA. The CDR3 length is 13 residues. The CDR3 DNA reads TGTGCCAGCAGGTTAACAGCTAACTATGGCTACACCTTC. Amino acids: CASRLTANYGYTF.

The chain is built from TRBV6-1 and TRBJ2-1, with a tentative D call TRBD1 (6 bases). Germline V lookup: CDR1 MNHNS, CDR2 SASEGT. V lost 6 bases, J lost 4 bases, and 10 bases lay in between. The CDR3 is 13 amino acids. CDR3 in DNA: TGTGCCAGCAGGAAACAGGGATACAATGAGCAGTTCTTC. As protein: CASRKQGYNEQFF.

The rearrangement uses TRBV5-1 and TRBJ2-3; perhaps TRBD2 as D (6 bases). CDR1 and CDR2 from the germline V gene are SGHRS and YFSETQ. This CDR3 is built from 15 residues. V was pared by 5 bases and J by 2 bases, with 15 bases between. CDR3 region: CASRQTGLLTDTQYF. DNA of the CDR3: TGCGCCAGCAGACAAACGGGACTTCTCACAGATACGCAGTATTTT.

About this clonotype: A read error may explain this, as a much larger clone is one base away. The chain carries TRBV6-5 and TRBJ2-7; 7 nucleotides agree with TRBD2. With the DNA end fitting TRBJ2-1 better, the J assignment may be wrong. Germline CDR1 is MNHEY and CDR2 is SVGAGI. The CDR3 sequence is 14 residues long. CDR3 loop: CASSYSRGVYEQFF. DNA of the CDR3: TGTGCCAGCAGTTACTCACGGGGGGTCTACGAGCAGTTCTTC.

The rearrangement links TRBV2 to TRBJ2-3, with D unresolved. CDR1 is SNHLY and CDR2 is FYNNEI in the germline V gene. This CDR3 region has 14 residues. Trimming took off 5 bases at V and 4 bases at J, with 13 bases between the two ends. CDR3 sequence: CASSSTSSSDTQYF. In DNA form, the CDR3 reads TGTGCCAGCAGTTCGACTTCCTCGTCAGATACGCAGTATTTT.

This sequence joins TRBV14 and TRBJ2-1, with TRBD2 matching over 10 bases. This CDR3 is 14 amino acids long. V lost 4 bases and J lost 9; bases outside the gene matches: 6. CDR1 is SGHDN, CDR2 FVKESK, per germline. In DNA form, the CDR3 reads TGTGCCAGCAGCCGTCTAGCGGGAGCCGGTGAGCAGTTCTTC. It translates to CASSRLAGAGEQFF.

The V call is TRBV20-1, the J call TRBJ2-2; 7 positions agree with TRBD1. The CDR3 covers 13 residues. V lost 6 bases, J lost 8 bases, and 9 bases stayed unmatched. CDR1 DFQATT and CDR2 SNEGSKA come from the germline V gene (reference sequence). CDR3 bases: TGCAGTGCCGGGACAGTGAGGTCGGGGGAGCTGTTTTTT. The encoded protein is CSAGTVRSGELFF.